The rows below give T cell receptor beta chains drawn from one sample of a study of T cells in Graves' hyperthyroidism and ophthalmopathy. TCRdb ran MiXCR on the multiplex PCR reads and lists one entry per CDR3 protein. The table records 360,000 or so distinct CDR3 sequences, roughly 20% of them present only once. Sequencing was performed on blood. The receptor source for this set is a woman aged 40-49 years with Graves' ophthalmopathy. Both conserved end residues are part of each CDR3. The order of the fields is V gene, clone size, D gene, J gene, CDR3 DNA, CDR3 protein. A D gene is named only where the DNA matches it firmly. Not every row has a clone size; where given, it reads once, few, many or a size class.

V: TRBV6-5
size: NA
D: NA
J: TRBJ1-1
DNA: TGTGCCAGCAGTTACTCGGTAGGGCCCGAAGCTTTCTTT
CDR3: CASSYSVGPEAFF

V: TRBV12-3/TRBV12-4
size: NA
D: NA
J: TRBJ1-2
DNA: TGTGCCAGCAGTTTATGGGCAGACGATGGCTACACCTTC
CDR3: CASSLWADDGYTF

V: TRBV12-3/TRBV12-4
size: few
D: TRBD1
J: TRBJ1-1
DNA: TGTGCCAGCAGTACTGGGACAGGGCTTAACACTGAAGCTTTCTTT
CDR3: CASSTGTGLNTEAFF

V: TRBV27
size: many
D: NA
J: TRBJ1-5
DNA: TGTGCCAGCTCAGTTTATACCCCCCAGCCCCAGCATTTT
CDR3: CASSVYTPQPQHF

V: TRBV29-1
size: many
D: TRBD1
J: TRBJ2-7
DNA: TGCAGCGTGGGGGACAGGAGGGGCGAGCAGTACTTC
CDR3: CSVGDRRGEQYF

V: TRBV7-9
size: many
D: TRBD1
J: TRBJ2-5
DNA: TGTGCCAGCAGGCCTAGGACAGGGCTGGAGACCCAGTACTTC
CDR3: CASRPRTGLETQYF

V: TRBV11-1
size: NA
D: NA
J: TRBJ1-3
DNA: TGTACCAGCAGCTTAACCCGGGGGGCCATCTCTGGAAACACCATATATTTT
CDR3: CTSSLTRGAISGNTIYF

V: TRBV6-2/TRBV6-3
size: many
D: NA
J: TRBJ1-2
DNA: TGTGCCAGCAGTAAACAGGGAGACGGCTACACCTTC
CDR3: CASSKQGDGYTF

V: TRBV12-5
size: many
D: NA
J: TRBJ2-5
DNA: TGTGCTAGTGGTGACCGGGACCCGGAGGAGACCCAGTACTTC
CDR3: CASGDRDPEETQYF

V: TRBV6-2/TRBV6-3
size: many
D: NA
J: TRBJ2-7
DNA: TGTGCCAGCAGTCCCCGACAGGCGGGGGACTACGAGCAGTACTTC
CDR3: CASSPRQAGDYEQYF

V: TRBV4-1
size: many
D: NA
J: TRBJ2-6
DNA: TGCGCCAGCAGCCAAAGACTTGATTTCGGCTCTGGGGCCAACGTCCTGACTTTC
CDR3: CASSQRLDFGSGANVLTF

V: TRBV7-9
size: many
D: TRBD1
J: TRBJ1-2
DNA: TGTGCCAGCAGTTATCGACAGGGAAGGGGCTACACCTTC
CDR3: CASSYRQGRGYTF

V: TRBV7-9
size: NA
D: NA
J: TRBJ2-5
DNA: TGTGCCAGCAGCCCTCCCGCCCTGGAGACCCAGTACTTC
CDR3: CASSPPALETQYF

V: TRBV24-1
size: many
D: TRBD2
J: TRBJ2-7
DNA: TGTGCCACCAGTGATTCGACTAGCGGAAGCTCCTACGAGCAGTACTTC
CDR3: CATSDSTSGSSYEQYF

V: TRBV5-1
size: many
D: TRBD1
J: TRBJ1-1
DNA: TGCGCCAGCAGCCAACCCTACAGGGGAAAGAACACTGAAGCTTTCTTT
CDR3: CASSQPYRGKNTEAFF

V: TRBV28
size: NA
D: NA
J: TRBJ1-2
DNA: TGTGCCAGCAGTTTATCAGGCCTCGCCTATGGCTACACCTTC
CDR3: CASSLSGLAYGYTF

V: TRBV28
size: many
D: TRBD1
J: TRBJ2-7
DNA: TGTGCCAGCAGAGACAGGGCTGAGCAGTACTTC
CDR3: CASRDRAEQYF

V: TRBV6-5
size: many
D: NA
J: TRBJ2-7
DNA: TGTGCCAGCAGTTACTCACGACAGAACTCCTACGAGCAGTACTTC
CDR3: CASSYSRQNSYEQYF

V: TRBV4-3
size: many
D: TRBD2
J: TRBJ2-7
DNA: TGCGCCAGCAGCCCCACTAGCGGGAGGGCCCGCGAGCAGTACTTC
CDR3: CASSPTSGRAREQYF

V: TRBV7-2
size: many
D: NA
J: TRBJ2-4
DNA: TGTGCCAGCAGCTTCCCCGGCTTGGCAAACATTCAGTACTTC
CDR3: CASSFPGLANIQYF

V: TRBV6-1
size: few
D: TRBD1
J: TRBJ2-7
DNA: TGTGCCAGCAAAAGGGACAGCGCCTCCTACGAGCAGTACTTC
CDR3: CASKRDSASYEQYF

V: TRBV12-3/TRBV12-4
size: many
D: TRBD2
J: TRBJ2-4
DNA: TGTGCCAGCAGCTTGGCCCTCGGGGGGAACGTAGCCAAAAACATTCAGTACTTC
CDR3: CASSLALGGNVAKNIQYF

V: TRBV29-1
size: many
D: TRBD1
J: TRBJ2-7
DNA: TGCAGCGGCAGGGACAGGGGGCCAAGCTACGAGCAGTACTTC
CDR3: CSGRDRGPSYEQYF

V: TRBV19
size: many
D: NA
J: TRBJ1-5
DNA: TGTGCCAGTAGTATAGGGACAGAACAGCATTTT
CDR3: CASSIGTEQHF

V: TRBV6-1
size: many
D: NA
J: TRBJ2-7
DNA: TGTGCCAGCAGTGAACCCGGCTACGAGCAGTACTTC
CDR3: CASSEPGYEQYF

V: TRBV5-1
size: many
D: NA
J: TRBJ2-7
DNA: TGCGCCAGCAGCTTGGTAGAGGGCGAGCAGTACTTC
CDR3: CASSLVEGEQYF

V: TRBV12-3/TRBV12-4
size: many
D: TRBD1
J: TRBJ2-6
DNA: TGTGCCAGCAGGGCGACAGGGATCTTCTCTGGGGCCAACGTCCTGACTTTC
CDR3: CASRATGIFSGANVLTF

V: TRBV12-3/TRBV12-4
size: many
D: NA
J: TRBJ2-1
DNA: TGTGCCAGCAGTTTCTCAAATGAGCAGTTCTTC
CDR3: CASSFSNEQFF

V: TRBV27
size: many
D: NA
J: TRBJ2-5
DNA: TGTGCCAGCGGAGTTTATATGGGGGAAGAGACCCAGTACTTC
CDR3: CASGVYMGEETQYF

V: TRBV20-1
size: NA
D: TRBD1
J: TRBJ1-2
DNA: TGCAGTGCCCCGGGACAGGGGGCAACGGGGTATGACTACACCTTC
CDR3: CSAPGQGATGYDYTF

V: TRBV6-2/TRBV6-3
size: many
D: TRBD1
J: TRBJ2-6
DNA: TGTGCCAGCAGTTACGGGGCCAGGGGGCGCCTAGGAGGGGCCAACGTCCTGACTTTC
CDR3: CASSYGARGRLGGANVLTF

V: TRBV4-2
size: many
D: NA
J: TRBJ1-5
DNA: TGTGCCAGCAGCCAAGAAGGGGCAGGGGATCAGCCCCAGCATTTT
CDR3: CASSQEGAGDQPQHF

V: TRBV28
size: many
D: NA
J: TRBJ1-2
DNA: TGTGCCAGCAGTTTAAATCTCGGAGGCTACACCTTC
CDR3: CASSLNLGGYTF

V: TRBV28
size: many
D: TRBD2
J: TRBJ2-5
DNA: TGTGCCAGCAGTTTCGCTAGCGGGAGCCGAGAGACCCAGTACTTC
CDR3: CASSFASGSRETQYF

V: TRBV7-8
size: many
D: NA
J: TRBJ2-5
DNA: TGTGCCAGCAGCTTAGCGGCGGAGACCCAGTACTTC
CDR3: CASSLAAETQYF

V: TRBV20-1
size: many
D: TRBD2
J: TRBJ2-3
DNA: TGCAGTGCTAAACTAGCGGGAGTGAGGTTCACAGATACGCAGTATTTT
CDR3: CSAKLAGVRFTDTQYF

V: TRBV5-1
size: few
D: NA
J: TRBJ1-5
DNA: TGCGCCAGCAGCTCCGATGGTACCCGGGATGAGCCCCAGCATTTT
CDR3: CASSSDGTRDEPQHF

V: TRBV28
size: many
D: NA
J: TRBJ1-2
DNA: TGTGCCACCGCCCCCGGCAGGGGCTATGGCTACACCTTC
CDR3: CATAPGRGYGYTF

V: TRBV6-5
size: many
D: TRBD1
J: TRBJ1-5
DNA: TGTGCCAGCAGACTGATGGGACAGGACAATCAGCCCCAGCATTTT
CDR3: CASRLMGQDNQPQHF

V: TRBV29-1
size: few
D: NA
J: TRBJ2-7
DNA: TGCAGCGTGGGCTGGACCTACGAGCAGTACTTC
CDR3: CSVGWTYEQYF

V: TRBV18
size: once
D: NA
J: TRBJ1-1
DNA: TGTGCCAGCTCACCCATACCACAGGGCATGGACACTGAAGCTTTCTTT
CDR3: CASSPIPQGMDTEAFF

V: TRBV11-2
size: many
D: NA
J: TRBJ2-7
DNA: TGTGCCAGCAGCTTAAAGATTGGGGAGCGTAGCGAGCAGTACTTC
CDR3: CASSLKIGERSEQYF

V: TRBV19
size: many
D: TRBD1
J: TRBJ1-5
DNA: TGTGCCAGTAGTAAACTACAGGGGTTTCAGCCCCAGCATTTT
CDR3: CASSKLQGFQPQHF

V: TRBV28
size: many
D: NA
J: TRBJ1-3
DNA: TGTGCCAGCGCGGGTTTGGGCAGTTCTAGCTCTGGAAACACCATATATTTT
CDR3: CASAGLGSSSSGNTIYF

V: TRBV7-2
size: once
D: TRBD1
J: TRBJ1-2
DNA: TGTGCCAGCAGCCCGATGACAGGGGGATATGGCTACACCTTC
CDR3: CASSPMTGGYGYTF

V: TRBV19
size: many
D: TRBD1
J: TRBJ2-4
DNA: TGTGCCAGGCCCGAAATAGGACAGGCGCTGGCCAAAAACATTCAGTACTTC
CDR3: CARPEIGQALAKNIQYF

V: TRBV6-5
size: many
D: NA
J: TRBJ2-2
DNA: TGTGCCAGCAATTCGGACTCCTTCAACACCGGGGAGCTGTTTTTT
CDR3: CASNSDSFNTGELFF

V: TRBV20-1
size: many
D: NA
J: TRBJ2-7
DNA: TGCAGTGCTAGAGATAGACCCTACGAGCAGTACTTC
CDR3: CSARDRPYEQYF

V: TRBV11-2
size: few
D: NA
J: TRBJ1-3
DNA: TGTGCCAGCAGCTCCCTAAGGGCAAGCTCTGGAAACACCATATATTTT
CDR3: CASSSLRASSGNTIYF

V: TRBV12-3/TRBV12-4
size: many
D: TRBD1
J: TRBJ2-7
DNA: TGTGCCAGCAGAAGCCGGGACAGCGCCTCCTACGAGCAGTACTTC
CDR3: CASRSRDSASYEQYF

V: TRBV5-6
size: NA
D: NA
J: TRBJ2-5
DNA: TGTGCCAGCAGCCTGGTAAGGGTGGTTGGAGAGACCCAGTACTTC
CDR3: CASSLVRVVGETQYF

V: TRBV4-3
size: many
D: TRBD1
J: TRBJ1-2
DNA: TGCGCCAGCAGCCCAACCTCGGGACAGGGTTCCCGTGGCTACACCTTC
CDR3: CASSPTSGQGSRGYTF

V: TRBV28
size: many
D: NA
J: TRBJ1-5
DNA: TGTGCCAGCAGTTCACGTCAGCCCCAGCATTTT
CDR3: CASSSRQPQHF

V: TRBV6-5
size: many
D: TRBD1
J: TRBJ2-2
DNA: TGTGCCAGCAGATGGGACAGGGGCACCGGGGAGCTGTTTTTT
CDR3: CASRWDRGTGELFF

V: TRBV11-2
size: few
D: TRBD2
J: TRBJ2-5
DNA: TGTGCCAGCAGCTCTTCGCGGGGGGTTCGGGAGACCCAGTACTTC
CDR3: CASSSSRGVRETQYF

V: TRBV11-2
size: many
D: NA
J: TRBJ1-1
DNA: TGTGCCAGCAGCTTAGATGGGGGTCTAGACACTGAAGCTTTCTTT
CDR3: CASSLDGGLDTEAFF

V: TRBV28
size: many
D: NA
J: TRBJ1-1
DNA: TGTGCCACCCGGTCGGACGGGAACACTGAAGCTTTCTTT
CDR3: CATRSDGNTEAFF

V: TRBV6-2/TRBV6-3
size: few
D: TRBD1
J: TRBJ1-5
DNA: TGTGCCAGCTCAGACAGGGCTCTTCCCCAGCATTTT
CDR3: CASSDRALPQHF

V: TRBV6-1
size: many
D: NA
J: TRBJ1-1
DNA: TGTGCCAGCACCCAAGGACTGGGGGTCATGAACACTGAAGCTTTCTTT
CDR3: CASTQGLGVMNTEAFF

V: TRBV12-3/TRBV12-4
size: many
D: TRBD1
J: TRBJ2-6
DNA: TGTGCCAGCAGTGCAAGACAGGGACCCTCCTCTGGGGCCAACGTCCTGACTTTC
CDR3: CASSARQGPSSGANVLTF